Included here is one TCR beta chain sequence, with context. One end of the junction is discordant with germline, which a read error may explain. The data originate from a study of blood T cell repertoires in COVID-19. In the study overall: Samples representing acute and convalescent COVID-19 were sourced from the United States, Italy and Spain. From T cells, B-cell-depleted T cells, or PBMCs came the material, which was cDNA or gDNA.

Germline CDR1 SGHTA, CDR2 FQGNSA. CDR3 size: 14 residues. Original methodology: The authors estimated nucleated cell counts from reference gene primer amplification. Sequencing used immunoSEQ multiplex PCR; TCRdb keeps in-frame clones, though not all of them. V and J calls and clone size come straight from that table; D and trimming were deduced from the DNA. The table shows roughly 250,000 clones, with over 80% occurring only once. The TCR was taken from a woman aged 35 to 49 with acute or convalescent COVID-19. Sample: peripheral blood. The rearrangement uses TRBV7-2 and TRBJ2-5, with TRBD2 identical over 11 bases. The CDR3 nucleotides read TGTGCCAGCAGCCTAGCGGGGGGTAAAGAGACCCAGTACTTC. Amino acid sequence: CASSLAGGKETQYF. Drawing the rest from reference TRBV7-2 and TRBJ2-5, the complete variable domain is GAGVSQSPSNKVTEKGKDVELRCDPISGHTALYWYRQSLGQGLEFLIYFQGNSAPDKSGLPSDRFSAERTGGSVSTLTIQRTQQEDSAVYLCASSLAGGKETQYFGPGTRLLVL.